This T cell receptor beta chain was retrieved from a study of CD8+ T cells in alopecia areata. The overall study: Treated patients were given oral tofacitinib, which was dosed at 5 to 10 mg twice daily. Study results and caveats: An increase in clonality over normal scalp was evident in lesional scalp, especially alopecia totalis/universalis. Tofacitinib significantly lowered scalp clonality and expanded CD8+ clones among the top 100.

Treatment: oral pan-JAK inhibitor, 5-10 mg twice daily. Sorting of CD4+ and CD8+ T cells was performed on PBMCs. With regard to this clone: Its antigen is not known.

The CDR3 has 15 residues. Trimming pared 6 bases from V and 4 bases from J, leaving 17 bases between. Germline loops: CDR1 MNHEY, CDR2 SMNVEV (reference sequence). Sequencing used cDNA as its template, made by extracting RNA and reverse transcribing it. The table came from immunoSEQ multiplex PCR; TCRdb's copy has only in-frame clones and leaves some out. The table records 150,000 to 200,000 clones, roughly 62% of them present only once. This chain uses TRBV27 with TRBJ2-3, with D perhaps matching TRBD2 (6 bases). Here the sequenced sample was CD8+ T cells sorted from blood, taken at week 24, from a patient treated with tofacitinib. The clonotype comes from a human donor with alopecia areata. CDR3 in DNA: TGTGCCAGCAGCATGAGGGACTCCTCCCCAGATACGCAGTATTTT. It codes for CASSMRDSSPDTQYF.